This T cell receptor beta chain was sequenced during a study of blood T cell repertoires in COVID-19. In the original workflow: It was from reference gene primer amplification that nucleated cell counts were estimated. Some clones are missing from TCRdb's copy, which holds only in-frame ones; the method was immunoSEQ multiplex PCR. D and trimming come from the DNA, and the V and J calls and clone size come from that table. The repertoire holds 150,000 or so clones, with about 93% as singletons. The sequenced material came from peripheral blood. This receptor was obtained from a woman aged 50 to 60 with acute or convalescent COVID-19.

The CDR3 sequence is CASSLVYSPGDTQYF. For the CDR3, the DNA is TGTGCCAGCAGCTTAGTGTATTCCCCCGGAGATACGCAGTATTTT. The genes are TRBV7-2 and TRBJ2-3; D is unclear. This CDR3 spans 15 amino acids. Trimming removed 1 base from V and 5 bases from J, with 13 bases in between. Per the germline V gene, CDR1 is SGHTA and CDR2 is FQGNSA.